The 20 T cell receptor beta chains below were found in one sample sequenced in a study of low-dose radiotherapy and immunotherapy resistance in tumors. First-strand cDNA used TRAV- and TRBV-specific primers, covering alpha and beta chains. Over roughly 19 PCR cycles, TCRs were amplified from a constant-region primer and V-primer adapter. Via MiXCR, TCRdb re-called the reads, giving one row per CDR3 protein. The sample has 7,500 to 10,000 distinct CDR3 sequences, roughly four fifths seen once. These receptors all come from a human donor with advanced metastatic prostate, ovarian, gallbladder or colorectal cancer (not recorded which). This table probably holds off-target reads from a library built for another chain.

The chain employs TRBV4-3 and TRBJ2-1; TRBD2 matches 7 bases. Per the germline V gene, CDR1 is LGHNA and CDR2 is YSLEER. J lost 3 bases, V lost 1 base, and 3 bases had no gene match. The CDR3 sequence is 15 residues long. CDR3 region: CASSQVQRDYNEQFF. CDR3 coding DNA: TGCGCCAGCAGCCAAGTCCAGCGGGACTACAATGAGCAGTTCTTC.

This clonotype was counted between two and nine times. The chain carries TRBV21-1 and TRBJ2-1; the table's D call, TRBD2, has no DNA check behind it. TRBV21-1 is a documented pseudogene. The CDR3 totals 17 residues. The CDR3 nucleotides read TGTGCCAGCAGCAACCGGCGCCGGGACTACTCCTACAATGAGCAGTTCTTC. Residues: CASSNRRRDYSYNEQFF.

This clonotype appeared once. The rearrangement uses TRBV12-3 or TRBV12-4 and TRBJ2-2, with a weak D call TRBD2 (6 bases). The CDR3 contains 14 residues. With 10 bases removed from V and 7 bases from J, the gap between germline ends came to 19 bases. The CDR3 DNA is TGTGCCACCCACCTAACGGGAGTGGTCGGGGAGCTGTTTTTT. This encodes CATHLTGVVGELFF.

This clonotype was seen only once. The chain uses TRBV5-1 and TRBJ2-3, with D perhaps TRBD1 (6 bases). The CDR3 totals 15 residues. Trimming pared 3 bases from V and 2 bases from J, leaving 13 bases between. Per the germline V gene, CDR1 is SGHRS and CDR2 is YFSETQ. CDR3 loop: CASSWRQGITDTQYF. The CDR3 DNA reads as TGCGCCAGCAGCTGGAGGCAGGGGATCACAGATACGCAGTATTTT.

CDR3 sequence (DNA): TGCGCCAGCAGCCAAGGGGCCGGCGGCTCCTACAATGAGCAGTTCTTC. The encoded protein is CASSQGAGGSYNEQFF. The rearrangement links TRBV4-1 to TRBJ2-1; D is unresolved. The CDR3 covers 16 residues. Per germline, CDR1 MGHRA and CDR2 YSYEKL. Trimming removed 1 base from V and 0 bases from J, with 10 bases in between.

The V call is TRBV28, the J call TRBJ2-3, with 15 bases identical to TRBD2. The CDR3 length is 14 residues. CDR1 is MDHEN and CDR2 is SYDVKM in the germline V gene. The V and J ends lost 7 bases and 14 bases, in that order; junction bases with no gene match: 10. In DNA, the CDR3 is TGTGCCAGCAACGACGGGACTAGCGGGAGGAGTAGGTATTTT. Its translation: CASNDGTSGRSRYF.

The rearrangement uses TRBV9 and TRBJ2-1; TRBD1 agrees at 10 bases. Looked up from germline, CDR1 is SGDLS and CDR2 is YYNGEE. The V and J ends lost 3 bases and 0 bases, in that order; junction bases with no gene match: 3. This CDR3 has 16 amino acids. The CDR3 DNA is TGTGCCAGCAGCGGAAGACAGGGGGCCTCCTACAATGAGCAGTTCTTC. Protein: CASSGRQGASYNEQFF. Using reference TRBV9 and TRBJ2-1 for the parts outside the CDR3, the full variable domain is DSGVTQTPKHLITATGQRVTLRCSPRSGDLSVYWYQQSLDQGLQFLIQYYNGEERAKGNILERFSAQQFPDLHSELNLSSLELGDSALYFCASSGRQGASYNEQFFGPGTRLTVL.

The chain links TRBV2 to TRBJ2-3, with 7 bases aligning to TRBD1. The germline V gene encodes CDR1 SNHLY and CDR2 FYNNEI. The length of the CDR3 is 15 residues. V was pared by 6 bases and J by 4 bases, with 10 bases of the junction left unmatched. The CDR3 sequence: CASRPSLQGPDTQYF. The CDR3 DNA reads TGTGCCAGCAGACCTTCCTTACAGGGGCCAGATACGCAGTATTTT.

In this sample, this clonotype turned up a few times. J is TRBJ1-2 and V is TRBV10-3; D gene ambiguous. This CDR3 has 14 residues. Trimming removed 6 bases from V and 4 bases from J, with 15 bases in between. Germline V gives CDR1 ENHRY, CDR2 SYGVKD. CDR3 coding DNA: TGTGCCATCAGGGCCGACACATTCGCCTATGGCTACACCTTC. Protein product: CAIRADTFAYGYTF.

The chain links TRBV29-1 to TRBJ1-2, with unresolved D. In germline, CDR1 is SQVTM, CDR2 ANQGSEA. The CDR3 contains 11 residues. Trimming left V 2 bases short and J 6 bases short, with 7 bases between. This CDR3 is CSVEWGNGYTF. DNA for the CDR3: TGCAGCGTTGAATGGGGAAATGGCTACACCTTC.

There are a few counts of this clonotype. V is TRBV19 and J is TRBJ1-5; weak D call: TRBD1 (5 bases). Trimming shortened V by 3 bases and J by 5 bases, and 5 bases separated the two germline ends. CDR1 and CDR2 (germline): LNHDA, SQIVND (reference sequence). The CDR3 runs to 12 residues. CDR3 sequence (DNA): TGTGCCAGTAGTATCAGGGATCAGCCCCAGCATTTT. It codes for CASSIRDQPQHF.

V is TRBV9 and J is TRBJ2-7, with D possibly matching TRBD2 (5 bases). The V gene lost 5 bases and the J gene lost 4 bases, with 13 bases spanning the gap. Germline-derived CDR1 and CDR2 are SGDLS and YYNGEE. This CDR3 spans 13 amino acids. CDR3 sequence reads: CASSPGRGYEQYF. The CDR3 DNA is TGTGCCAGCAGTCCAGGACGGGGATACGAGCAGTACTTC.

The CDR3 loop reads CASSAGTNTEAFF. In DNA form, the CDR3 reads TGTGCCAGCAGTGCAGGGACGAACACTGAAGCTTTCTTT. V is TRBV28 and J is TRBJ1-1, with D possibly matching TRBD1 (5 bases). The CDR3 is 13 amino acids. V was cut by 5 bases and J by 1 base, with 8 bases left in between. Looked up from germline, CDR1 is MDHEN and CDR2 is SYDVKM.

This chain joins TRBV4-2 and TRBJ2-2; no reliable D call. V lost 0 bases and J lost 5, with 13 bases in between. This CDR3 spans 16 amino acids. Germline values: CDR1 LGHNA, CDR2 YNFKEQ. This CDR3 is CASSQELSARTGELFF. The CDR3 DNA follows: TGTGCCAGCAGCCAAGAGCTATCCGCCAGAACCGGGGAGCTGTTTTTT.

This sequence joins TRBV3-1 and TRBJ2-1; D unresolved. Germline CDR1 and CDR2: LGHDT and YNNKEL (reference sequence). This CDR3 is built from 11 residues. Trimming took off 5 bases at V and 9 bases at J, with 8 bases between the two ends. The CDR3 is CASSNYAEQFF. The DNA for the CDR3 is TGTGCCAGCAGCAACTACGCTGAGCAGTTCTTC.

The chain couples TRBV30 to TRBJ1-1; D unclear. The CDR3 is made up of 14 amino acids. V was cut by 3 bases and J by 1 base, with 12 bases left in between. Looked up from germline, CDR1 is GTSNPN and CDR2 is SVGIG (reference sequence). CDR3 region: CAWRIGMGNTEAFF. The DNA for the CDR3 is TGTGCCTGGAGGATCGGTATGGGGAACACTGAAGCTTTCTTT.

The chain employs TRBV19 and TRBJ2-1; D gene ambiguous. This CDR3 region has 14 residues. In germline, CDR1 is LNHDA, CDR2 SQIVND (reference sequence). Trimming pared 5 bases from V and 0 bases from J, leaving 8 bases between. The CDR3 region has the DNA TGTGCCAGTAGTGGCAGAGTCTCCTACAATGAGCAGTTCTTC. Translated, it gives CASSGRVSYNEQFF.

The rearrangement uses TRBV29-1 and TRBJ2-7, with 9 positions matching TRBD1. The CDR3 runs 14 residues. With V trimmed by 6 bases and J by 3 bases, 9 bases remained unmatched. Per the germline V gene, CDR1 is SQVTM and CDR2 is ANQGSEA. CDR3 residues: CSVVPGQGLYEQYF. CDR3 DNA: TGCAGCGTAGTTCCGGGACAGGGACTCTACGAGCAGTACTTC.

The chain links TRBV28 to TRBJ2-7, with 8 nucleotides matching TRBD2. Trimming at V came to 6 bases and at J to 7 bases, leaving 11 bases not matched to a gene. CDR1 is MDHEN and CDR2 is SYDVKM in the germline V gene. The length of the CDR3 is 14 residues. Here the CDR3 reads CASSTGGGAREQYF. The CDR3, as DNA: TGTGCCAGCAGCACCGGGGGGGGGGCGCGAGAGCAGTACTTC.

The chain carries TRBV7-9 and TRBJ2-7, with 9 bases identical to TRBD1. The CDR3 has 14 residues. Trimming at V came to 5 bases and at J to 6 bases, leaving 8 bases not matched to a gene. Germline V CDR1 and CDR2: SEHNR, FQNEAQ (reference sequence). CDR3 sequence: CASSPRTGAGEQYF. CDR3 sequence (DNA): TGTGCCAGCAGCCCGCGGACAGGGGCGGGCGAGCAGTACTTC.